The 17 T cell receptor beta chains given below trace back to one sample, sequenced in a study of blood T cell repertoires in COVID-19. Produced via immunoSEQ multiplex PCR; TCRdb's table is partial and in-frame only. The sample yields around 37,000 clones, 70% to 90% seen once. Sample: peripheral blood. These receptors were collected from a human donor in a cohort sampled during active COVID-19.

The V call is TRBV7-9, the J call TRBJ2-2; 10 bases line up with TRBD1. Trimming cost V 10 bases and J 2 bases; bases outside gene matches: 10. Germline V gives CDR1 SEHNR, CDR2 FQNEAQ (reference sequence). The CDR3 loop spans 16 amino acids. The CDR3 is CATHFGDRGNTGELFF. The CDR3 region has the DNA TGTGCCACCCACTTTGGGGACAGGGGTAACACCGGGGAGCTGTTTTTT.

CDR3 DNA: TGTGCCACAGCCATAGGACAGCCACAAGAGACCCAGTACTTC. It is translated as CATAIGQPQETQYF. The J gene is TRBJ2-5, the V gene TRBV15, with D perhaps matching TRBD1 (6 bases). CDR1 is LNHNV, CDR2 YYDKDF, per germline (reference sequence). Trimming left V 9 bases short and J 2 bases short, with 16 bases between. The CDR3 covers 14 residues.

The rearrangement links TRBV7-8 to TRBJ1-1; 7 bases map to TRBD1. With 5 bases clipped from V and 1 base from J, the junction kept 4 bases outside the gene matches. The CDR3 has 14 amino acids. CDR1 is SGHVS, CDR2 FQNEAQ, per germline. CDR3 residues: CASSVGQPNTEAFF. The CDR3 nucleotides read TGTGCCAGCAGCGTGGGACAGCCGAACACTGAAGCTTTCTTT.

The chain couples TRBV18 to TRBJ2-1; 9 nucleotides line up with TRBD1. The CDR3 spans 13 residues. V lost 3 bases to trimming and J lost 6 bases; unmatched junction nucleotides: 0. The germline V gene has CDR1 KGHSH and CDR2 LQKENI. The CDR3, as DNA: TGTGCCAGCTCACCGGACAGGGGCAATGAGCAGTTCTTC. It translates to CASSPDRGNEQFF.

The chain combines TRBV5-1 with TRBJ2-1, with TRBD2 matching 8 bases. The V segment lost 6 bases and the J segment 1 base; nucleotides outside the gene matches: 30. This CDR3 contains 23 residues. Per the germline V gene, CDR1 is SGHRS and CDR2 is YFSETQ. This chain's CDR3 is CASTQIPGPAPGAGGPSYNEQFF. CDR3 in DNA: TGCGCCAGCACTCAGATCCCCGGGCCCGCCCCCGGGGCGGGGGGACCTTCCTACAATGAGCAGTTCTTC.

The chain is built from TRBV14 and TRBJ1-6; D unclear. CDR3 length equals 14 residues. Trimming took 4 bases from V and 7 from J, leaving 11 bases between them. CDR1 is SGHDN and CDR2 is FVKESK in the germline V gene. The CDR3 loop is CASSLRGANSPLHF. CDR3 nucleotide sequence: TGTGCCAGCAGCCTACGGGGAGCCAATTCACCCCTCCACTTT.

V usage is TRBV2 and J usage is TRBJ2-1, with 13 bases lining up with TRBD2. V gave up 6 bases and J gave up 9 bases; unmatched junction bases: 8. This CDR3 comprises 15 residues. Germline CDR1 is SNHLY and CDR2 is FYNNEI. CDR3 region: CASSLTSGGRSEQFF. The DNA for the CDR3 is TGTGCCAGCAGCCTGACTAGCGGGGGGAGAAGTGAGCAGTTCTTC. The variable domain in full, completed from reference TRBV2 and TRBJ2-1, reads EPEVTQTPSHQVTQMGQEVILRCVPISNHLYFYWYRQILGQKVEFLVSFYNNEISEKSEIFDDQFSVERPDGSNFTLKIRSTKLEDSAMYFCASSLTSGGRSEQFFGPGTRLTVL.

The chain carries TRBV19 and TRBJ1-6; the D is unclear. V was shortened by 4 bases and J by 7 bases, with 17 bases between the two germline ends. Germline V gives CDR1 LNHDA, CDR2 SQIVND (reference sequence). The CDR3 length is 16 residues. CDR3 bases: TGTGCCAGTAGTAAGTCACCCGAGACAACAAATTCACCCCTCCACTTT. It encodes CASSKSPETTNSPLHF.

The chain joins TRBV21-1 to TRBJ1-5; whether TRBD1, the table's D call, matches the DNA was not checked. TRBV21-1 is recorded as a pseudogene. CDR3 length: 17 residues. The CDR3 DNA follows: TGTGCCAGCAGCCCTCCCCCCAGGGGGCATAGATTTCAGCCCCAGCATTTT. It is translated as CASSPPPRGHRFQPQHF.

This sequence joins TRBV9 and TRBJ1-2; 7 bases agree with TRBD1. After removal of 0 bases from V and 4 bases from J, the junction contained 3 bases not matched to a gene. Germline-derived CDR1 and CDR2 are SGDLS and YYNGEE. The CDR3 has 14 amino acids. In DNA, the CDR3 is TGTGCCAGCAGCGTAGAACAGGGGCCCTATGGCTACACCTTC. It is translated as CASSVEQGPYGYTF.

In its sample, this clone was seen once. The gene calls are TRBV6-1 and TRBJ1-2; D may be TRBD1 (5 bases). Germline CDR1 MNHNS, CDR2 SASEGT. V was pared by 2 bases and J by 1 base, with 8 bases between. This CDR3 region has 14 residues. The CDR3 region has the DNA TGTGCCAGCAGTGAACTCGACAGTAACTATGGCTACACCTTC. Protein: CASSELDSNYGYTF.

The chain carries TRBV6-5 and TRBJ2-3; 13 bases map to TRBD2. Germline assignment: CDR1 MNHEY and CDR2 SVGAGI. Unmatched junction bases numbered 6, after V lost 6 bases and J lost 6 bases. The CDR3 has 15 residues. The chain's CDR3 is CASSRLAGGADTQYF. The CDR3 nucleotides are TGTGCCAGCAGCCGACTAGCGGGGGGAGCTGATACGCAGTATTTT.

The genes are TRBV2 and TRBJ2-7, with D maybe TRBD1 (6 bases). V dropped 3 bases and J dropped 0 bases, with 9 bases sitting between them. This CDR3 has 14 amino acids. CDR1 is SNHLY, CDR2 FYNNEI, per germline. The CDR3 is CASSDQGNSYEQYF. CDR3 sequence (DNA): TGTGCCAGCAGTGACCAGGGGAACTCCTACGAGCAGTACTTC. The full variable domain, completed using reference TRBV2 and TRBJ2-7, is EPEVTQTPSHQVTQMGQEVILRCVPISNHLYFYWYRQILGQKVEFLVSFYNNEISEKSEIFDDQFSVERPDGSNFTLKIRSTKLEDSAMYFCASSDQGNSYEQYFGPGTRLTVT.

The table lists this clone with a few counts. The rearrangement links TRBV10-3 to TRBJ2-2, with D perhaps matching TRBD2 (6 bases). CDR3 length equals 13 residues. Germline loops: CDR1 ENHRY, CDR2 SYGVKD. The V gene lost 4 bases and the J gene lost 3 bases, with 6 bases spanning the gap. DNA for the CDR3: TGTGCCATCAGTGCGGGAGACACCGGGGAGCTGTTTTTT. This codes for CAISAGDTGELFF.

This clone came up a few times. The chain has TRBV5-1 and TRBJ2-7; D gene ambiguous. V was clipped by 8 bases and J by 3 bases, with 6 bases between them. From germline, CDR1 is SGHRS and CDR2 YFSETQ. The CDR3 consists of 10 residues. CDR3 protein: CASSFYEQYF. Written as DNA, the CDR3 is TGCGCCAGTTCTTTCTACGAGCAGTACTTC.

The V call is TRBV20-1, the J call TRBJ1-1; D call uncertain. V was clipped by 3 bases and J by 2 bases, with 7 bases between them. The CDR3 contains 12 residues. The germline CDR1 and CDR2 sequences are DFQATT and SNEGSKA (reference sequence). The DNA for the CDR3 is TGCAGTGCTAGTGGAGGTAACACTGAAGCTTTCTTT. Translation: CSASGGNTEAFF.

The rearrangement uses TRBV3-1 (or the pseudogene TRBV3-2) and TRBJ2-7, with 11 bases that match TRBD1. In germline, CDR1 is LGHDT, CDR2 YNNKEL (reference sequence). This CDR3 contains 16 residues. V was pared by 3 bases and J by 5 bases, with 9 bases of the junction left unmatched. The CDR3 loop reads CASSHTPGTGGNEQYF. CDR3 DNA: TGTGCCAGCAGCCACACCCCCGGGACAGGGGGTAACGAGCAGTACTTC.